The clone carrying this TCR beta chain was counted only a few times. Its antigen remains unknown. The V gene lost 5 bases and the J gene lost 4 bases, with 12 bases spanning the gap. The V gene's germline CDR1 is ENHRY and CDR2 SYGVKD. The CDR3 sequence is 13 residues long. The entry originates in a study of response to subunit inactivated influenza vaccine. Study-level results: T cells newly recruited by each seasonal influenza vaccination are few, the authors suggested.

TCRdb used MiXCR to reprocess the RT-PCR reads, holding one entry per CDR3 protein. This table holds about 780,000 distinct CDR3 sequences, about 18% found once. The chain has TRBV10-3 and TRBJ2-7; D might be TRBD2 (6 bases). Specimen: PBMCs from blood, collected roughly 5 days after vaccination. The receptor was derived from a man in his forties or fifties who received an inactivated influenza vaccine. The CDR3 DNA is TGTGCCATCAGTTCAGGGAGGTCATACGAGCAGTACTTC. It yields the protein CAISSGRSYEQYF.